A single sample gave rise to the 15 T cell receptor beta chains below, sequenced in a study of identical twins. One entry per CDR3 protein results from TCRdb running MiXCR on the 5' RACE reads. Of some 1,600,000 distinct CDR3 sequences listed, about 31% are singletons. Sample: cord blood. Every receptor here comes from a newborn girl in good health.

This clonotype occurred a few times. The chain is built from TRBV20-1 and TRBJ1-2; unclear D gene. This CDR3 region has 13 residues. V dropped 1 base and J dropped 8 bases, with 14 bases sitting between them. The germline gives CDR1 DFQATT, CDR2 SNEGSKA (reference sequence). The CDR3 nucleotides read TGCAGTGCTAGAGTAGCGGGTAAGGAAGGCTACACCTTC. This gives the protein CSARVAGKEGYTF.

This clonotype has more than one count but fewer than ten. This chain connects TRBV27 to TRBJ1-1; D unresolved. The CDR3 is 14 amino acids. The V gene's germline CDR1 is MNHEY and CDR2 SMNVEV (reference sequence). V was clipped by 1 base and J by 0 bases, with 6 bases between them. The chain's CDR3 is CASSLYDVNTEAFF. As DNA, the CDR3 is TGTGCCAGCAGTTTATACGACGTGAACACTGAAGCTTTCTTT.

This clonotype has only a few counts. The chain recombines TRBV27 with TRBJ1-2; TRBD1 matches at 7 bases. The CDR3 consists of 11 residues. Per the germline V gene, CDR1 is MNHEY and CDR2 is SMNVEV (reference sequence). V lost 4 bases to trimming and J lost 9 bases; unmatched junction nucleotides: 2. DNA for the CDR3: TGTGCCAGCAGTTCAGGGGGTAGCTACACCTTC. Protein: CASSSGGSYTF.

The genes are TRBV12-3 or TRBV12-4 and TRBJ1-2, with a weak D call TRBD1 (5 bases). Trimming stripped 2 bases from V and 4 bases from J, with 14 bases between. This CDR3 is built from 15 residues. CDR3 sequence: CASSLPLQGSYGYTF. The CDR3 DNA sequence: TGTGCCAGCAGTTTACCTCTTCAGGGAAGCTATGGCTACACCTTC.

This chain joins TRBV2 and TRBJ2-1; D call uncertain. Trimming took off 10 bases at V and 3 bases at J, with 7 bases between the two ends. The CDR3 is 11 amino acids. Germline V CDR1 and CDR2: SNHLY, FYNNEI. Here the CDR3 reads CAIRGYNEQFF. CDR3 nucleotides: TGTGCCATCCGCGGCTACAATGAGCAGTTCTTC.

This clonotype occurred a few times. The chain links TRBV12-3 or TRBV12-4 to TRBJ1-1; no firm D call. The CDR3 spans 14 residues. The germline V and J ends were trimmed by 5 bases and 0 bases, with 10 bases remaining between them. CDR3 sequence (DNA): TGTGCCAGCAGTGGACTGGGGATGAACACTGAAGCTTTCTTT. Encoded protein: CASSGLGMNTEAFF.

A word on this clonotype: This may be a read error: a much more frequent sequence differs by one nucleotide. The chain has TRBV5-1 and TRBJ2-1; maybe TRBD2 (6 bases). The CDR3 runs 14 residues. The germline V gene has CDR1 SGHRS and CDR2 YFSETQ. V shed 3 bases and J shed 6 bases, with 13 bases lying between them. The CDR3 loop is CASSSSERANEQFF. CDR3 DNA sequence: TGCGCCAGCAGCTCTAGCGAGAGGGCCAATGAGCAGTTCTTC.

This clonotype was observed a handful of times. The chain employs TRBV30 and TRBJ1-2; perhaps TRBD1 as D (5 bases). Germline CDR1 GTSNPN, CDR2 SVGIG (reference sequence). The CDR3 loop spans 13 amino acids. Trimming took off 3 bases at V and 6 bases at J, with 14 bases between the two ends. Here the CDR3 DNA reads TGTGCCTGGAGCGTGACTTCAGGGCATGGCTACACCTTC. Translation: CAWSVTSGHGYTF.

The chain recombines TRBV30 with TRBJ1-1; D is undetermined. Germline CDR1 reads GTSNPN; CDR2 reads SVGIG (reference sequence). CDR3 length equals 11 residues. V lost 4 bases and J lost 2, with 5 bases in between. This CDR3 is CAWIPNTEAFF. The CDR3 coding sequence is TGTGCCTGGATCCCAAACACTGAAGCTTTCTTT.

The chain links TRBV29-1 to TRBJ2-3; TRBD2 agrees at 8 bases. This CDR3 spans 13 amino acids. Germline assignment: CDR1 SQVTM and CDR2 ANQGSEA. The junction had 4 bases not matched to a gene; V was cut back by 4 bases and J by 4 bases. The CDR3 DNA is TGCAGCGTTGGGGGGACTAGGGCAGATACGCAGTATTTT. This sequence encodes CSVGGTRADTQYF.

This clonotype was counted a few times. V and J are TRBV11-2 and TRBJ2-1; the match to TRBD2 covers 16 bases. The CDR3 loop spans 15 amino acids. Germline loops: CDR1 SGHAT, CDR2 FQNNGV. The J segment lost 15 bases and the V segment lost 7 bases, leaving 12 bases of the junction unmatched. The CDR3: CASTLSGTSGRVRFF. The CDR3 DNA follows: TGTGCCAGCACCCTTTCTGGGACTAGCGGGAGGGTGAGGTTCTTC.

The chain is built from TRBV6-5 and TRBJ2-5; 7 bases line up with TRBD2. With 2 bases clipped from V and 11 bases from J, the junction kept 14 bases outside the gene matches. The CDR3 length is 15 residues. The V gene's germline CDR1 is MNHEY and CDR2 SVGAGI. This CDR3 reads CASSYASGPYNEQYF. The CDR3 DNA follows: TGTGCCAGCAGTTACGCTAGCGGCCCCTACAATGAGCAGTACTTC.

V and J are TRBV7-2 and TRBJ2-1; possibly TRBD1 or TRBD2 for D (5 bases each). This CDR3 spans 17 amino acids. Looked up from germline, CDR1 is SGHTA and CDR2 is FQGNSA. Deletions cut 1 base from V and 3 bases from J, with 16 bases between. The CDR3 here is CASSLDSSGPGYNEQFF. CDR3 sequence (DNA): TGTGCCAGCAGCTTAGACTCTTCGGGGCCCGGCTACAATGAGCAGTTCTTC.

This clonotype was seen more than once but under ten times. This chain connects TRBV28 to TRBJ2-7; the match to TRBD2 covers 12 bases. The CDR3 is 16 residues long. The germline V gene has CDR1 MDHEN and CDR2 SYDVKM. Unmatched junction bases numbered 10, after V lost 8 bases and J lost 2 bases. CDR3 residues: CASVLAGGLGAYEQYF. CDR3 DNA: TGTGCCAGCGTTCTAGCGGGAGGGCTGGGAGCCTACGAGCAGTACTTC.

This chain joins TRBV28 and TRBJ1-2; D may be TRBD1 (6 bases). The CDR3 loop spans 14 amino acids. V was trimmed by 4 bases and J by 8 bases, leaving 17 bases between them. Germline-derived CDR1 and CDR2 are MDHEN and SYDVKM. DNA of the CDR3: TGTGCCAGCAGTTCCGAGGGGGGGAAGGTCGGCTACACCTTC. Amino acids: CASSSEGGKVGYTF.